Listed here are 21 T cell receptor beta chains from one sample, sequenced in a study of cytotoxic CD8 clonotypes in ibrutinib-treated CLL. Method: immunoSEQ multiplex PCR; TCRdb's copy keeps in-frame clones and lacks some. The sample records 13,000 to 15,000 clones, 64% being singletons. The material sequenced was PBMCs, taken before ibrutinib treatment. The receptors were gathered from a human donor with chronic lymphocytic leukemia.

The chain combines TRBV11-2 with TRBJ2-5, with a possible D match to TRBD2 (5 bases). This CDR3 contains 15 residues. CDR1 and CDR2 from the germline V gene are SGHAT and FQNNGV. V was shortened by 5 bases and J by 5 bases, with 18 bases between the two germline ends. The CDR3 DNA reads TGTGCCAGCAGCCGTGGTTGGCCTTCGGGGGAGACCCAGTACTTC. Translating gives CASSRGWPSGETQYF.

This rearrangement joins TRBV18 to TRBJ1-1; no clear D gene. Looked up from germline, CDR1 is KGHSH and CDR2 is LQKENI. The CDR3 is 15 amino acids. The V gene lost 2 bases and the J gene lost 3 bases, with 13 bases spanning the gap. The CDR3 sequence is CASSPTAGDYTEAFF. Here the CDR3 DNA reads TGTGCCAGCTCACCAACAGCGGGAGATTACACTGAAGCTTTCTTT.

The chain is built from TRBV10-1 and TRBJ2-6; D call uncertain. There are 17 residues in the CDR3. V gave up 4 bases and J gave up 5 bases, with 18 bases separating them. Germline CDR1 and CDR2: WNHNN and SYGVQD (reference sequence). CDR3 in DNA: TGCGCCAGCAGTGGAAGAAGAGCACAAAGTCGGGCCAACGTCCTGACTTTC. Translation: CASSGRRAQSRANVLTF.

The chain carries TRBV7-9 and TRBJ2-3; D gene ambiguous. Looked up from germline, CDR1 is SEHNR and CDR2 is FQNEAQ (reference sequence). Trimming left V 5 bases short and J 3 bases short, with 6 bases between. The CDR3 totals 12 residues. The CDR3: CASSPMTDTQYF. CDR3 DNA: TGTGCCAGCAGCCCCATGACAGATACGCAGTATTTT.

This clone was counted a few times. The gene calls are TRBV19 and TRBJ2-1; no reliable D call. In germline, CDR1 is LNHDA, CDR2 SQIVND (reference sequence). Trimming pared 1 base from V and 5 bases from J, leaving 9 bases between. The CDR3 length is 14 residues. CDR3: CASSIVWQHNEQFF. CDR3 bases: TGTGCCAGTAGTATAGTTTGGCAACACAATGAGCAGTTCTTC.

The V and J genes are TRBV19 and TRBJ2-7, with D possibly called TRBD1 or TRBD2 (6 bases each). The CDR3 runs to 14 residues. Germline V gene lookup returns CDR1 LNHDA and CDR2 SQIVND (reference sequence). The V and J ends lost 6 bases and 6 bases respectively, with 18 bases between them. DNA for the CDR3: TGTGCCAGTAGCTCAGGGGAGGCGTATACCGAGCAGTACTTC. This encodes CASSSGEAYTEQYF.

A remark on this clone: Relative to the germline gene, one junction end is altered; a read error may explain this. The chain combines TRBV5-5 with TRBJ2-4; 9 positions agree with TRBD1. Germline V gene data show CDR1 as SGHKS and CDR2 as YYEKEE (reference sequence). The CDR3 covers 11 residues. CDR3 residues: CASSHTGGSHF. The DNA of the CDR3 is TGTGCCAGCAGCCATACAGGGGGCTCCCACTTC.

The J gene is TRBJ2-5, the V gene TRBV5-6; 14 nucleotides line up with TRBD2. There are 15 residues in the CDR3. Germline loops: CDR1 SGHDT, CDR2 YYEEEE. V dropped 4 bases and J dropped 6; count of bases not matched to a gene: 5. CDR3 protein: CASSRGTSGGKTQYF. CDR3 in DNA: TGTGCCAGCAGCCGCGGGACTAGCGGGGGAAAGACCCAGTACTTC.

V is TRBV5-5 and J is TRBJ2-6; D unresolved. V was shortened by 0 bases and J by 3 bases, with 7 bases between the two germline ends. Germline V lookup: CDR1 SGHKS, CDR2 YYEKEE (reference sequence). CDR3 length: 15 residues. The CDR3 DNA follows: TGTGCCAGCAGCTTGGAACTGGTTGGGGCCAACGTCCTGACTTTC. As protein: CASSLELVGANVLTF. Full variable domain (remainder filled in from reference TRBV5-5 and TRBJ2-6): DAGVTQSPTHLIKTRGQQVTLRCSPISGHKSVSWYQQVLGQGPQFIFQYYEKEERGRGNFPDRFSARQFPNYSSELNVNALLLGDSALYLCASSLELVGANVLTFGAGSRLTVL.

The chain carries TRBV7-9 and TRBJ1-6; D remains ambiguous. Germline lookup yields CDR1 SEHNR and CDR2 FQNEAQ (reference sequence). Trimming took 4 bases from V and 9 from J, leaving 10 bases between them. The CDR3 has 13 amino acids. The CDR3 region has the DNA TGTGCCAGCAGCTCCACAATCGGTTCACCCCTCCACTTT. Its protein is CASSSTIGSPLHF.

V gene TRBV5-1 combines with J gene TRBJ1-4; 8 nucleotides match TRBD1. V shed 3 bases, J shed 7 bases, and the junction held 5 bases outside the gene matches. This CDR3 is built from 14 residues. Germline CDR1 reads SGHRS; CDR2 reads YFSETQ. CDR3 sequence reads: CASSWGQDSEKLFF. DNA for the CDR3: TGCGCCAGCAGCTGGGGACAGGATAGTGAAAAACTGTTTTTT.

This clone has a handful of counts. CDR3 in DNA: TGTGCCAGTAGTATAGGGGACAAATACTCTGGAAACACCATATATTTT. Translating it yields CASSIGDKYSGNTIYF. The genes are TRBV19 and TRBJ1-3; maybe TRBD1 (6 bases). Trimming pared 1 base from V and 0 bases from J, leaving 10 bases between. The length of the CDR3 is 16 residues. Germline CDR1 is LNHDA and CDR2 is SQIVND (reference sequence).

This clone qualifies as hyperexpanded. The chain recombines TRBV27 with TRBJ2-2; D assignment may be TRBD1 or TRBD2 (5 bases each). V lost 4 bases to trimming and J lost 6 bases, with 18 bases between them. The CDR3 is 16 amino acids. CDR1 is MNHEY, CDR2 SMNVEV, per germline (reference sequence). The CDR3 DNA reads TGTGCCAGCAGTTCGACAGAATTGGGGAGCCCCGGGGAGCTGTTTTTT. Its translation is CASSSTELGSPGELFF.

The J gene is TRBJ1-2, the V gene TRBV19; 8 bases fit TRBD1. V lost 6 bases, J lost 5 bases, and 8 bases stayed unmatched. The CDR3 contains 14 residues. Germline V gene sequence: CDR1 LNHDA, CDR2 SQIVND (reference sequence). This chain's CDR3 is CASRKTGDGYGYTF. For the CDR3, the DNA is TGTGCCAGTAGAAAGACAGGGGATGGATATGGCTACACCTTC.

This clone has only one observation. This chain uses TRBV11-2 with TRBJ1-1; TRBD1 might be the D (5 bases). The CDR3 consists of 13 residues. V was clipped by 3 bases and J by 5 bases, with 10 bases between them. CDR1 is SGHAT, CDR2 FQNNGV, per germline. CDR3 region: CASSLARGTEAFF. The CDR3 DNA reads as TGTGCCAGCAGCTTGGCCCGGGGGACTGAAGCTTTCTTT.

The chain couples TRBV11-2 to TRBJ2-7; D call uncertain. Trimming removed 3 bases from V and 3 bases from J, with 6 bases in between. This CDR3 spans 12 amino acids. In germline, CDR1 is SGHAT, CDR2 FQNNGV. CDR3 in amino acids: CASSLAYYEQYF. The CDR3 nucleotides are TGTGCCAGCAGCTTGGCGTACTACGAGCAGTACTTC.

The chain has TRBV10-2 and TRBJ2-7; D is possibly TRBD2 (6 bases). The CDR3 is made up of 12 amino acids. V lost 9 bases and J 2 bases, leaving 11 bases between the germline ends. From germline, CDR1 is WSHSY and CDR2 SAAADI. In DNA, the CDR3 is TGCGCCAGTCGCGGGGAGGCCTACGAGCAGTACTTC. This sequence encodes CASRGEAYEQYF.

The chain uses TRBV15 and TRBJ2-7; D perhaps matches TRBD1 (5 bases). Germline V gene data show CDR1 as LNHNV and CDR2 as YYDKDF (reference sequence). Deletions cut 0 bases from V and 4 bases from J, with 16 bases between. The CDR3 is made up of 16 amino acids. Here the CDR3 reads CATSRDGGRRGYEQYF. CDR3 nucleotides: TGTGCCACCAGCAGAGATGGTGGACGAAGGGGTTACGAGCAGTACTTC.

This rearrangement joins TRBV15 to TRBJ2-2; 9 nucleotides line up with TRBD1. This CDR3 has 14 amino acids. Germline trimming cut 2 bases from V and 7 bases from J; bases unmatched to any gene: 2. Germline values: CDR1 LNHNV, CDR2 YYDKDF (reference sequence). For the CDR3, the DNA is TGTGCCACCAGCAGAAACAGGGGGCGCGGGGAGCTGTTTTTT. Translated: CATSRNRGRGELFF.

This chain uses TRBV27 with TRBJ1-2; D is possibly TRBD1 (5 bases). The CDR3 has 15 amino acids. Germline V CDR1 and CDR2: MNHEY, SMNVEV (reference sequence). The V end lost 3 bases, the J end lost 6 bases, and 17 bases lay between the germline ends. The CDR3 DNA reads TGTGCCAGCAGTTTGGCGCGCGGGTCGGGGGATGGCTACACCTTC. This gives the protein CASSLARGSGDGYTF.

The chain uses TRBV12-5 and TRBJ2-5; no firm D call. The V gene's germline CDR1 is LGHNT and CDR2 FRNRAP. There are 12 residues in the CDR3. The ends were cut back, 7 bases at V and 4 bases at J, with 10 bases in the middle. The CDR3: CASALDGETQYF. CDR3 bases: TGTGCTAGTGCCCTGGACGGAGAGACCCAGTACTTC.